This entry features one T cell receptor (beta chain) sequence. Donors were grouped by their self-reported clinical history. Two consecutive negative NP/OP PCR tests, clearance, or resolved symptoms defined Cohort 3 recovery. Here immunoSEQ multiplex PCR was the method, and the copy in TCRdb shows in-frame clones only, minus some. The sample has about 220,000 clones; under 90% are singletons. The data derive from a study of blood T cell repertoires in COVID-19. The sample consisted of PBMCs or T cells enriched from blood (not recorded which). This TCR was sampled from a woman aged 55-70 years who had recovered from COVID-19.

The CDR3, as DNA: TGTGCCAGCAGTAACAGGGGCACTGAAGCTTTCTTT. Amino acids: CASSNRGTEAFF. The rearrangement uses TRBV6-2 or TRBV6-3 and TRBJ1-1; 7 nucleotides align to TRBD1. From germline, CDR1 is MNHEY and CDR2 SVGEGT. The ends lost 5 bases at V and 4 bases at J; junction bases unmatched: 1. This CDR3 is built from 12 residues.